A single sample is the source of the 5 T cell receptor beta chains below, sequenced in a study of a mutant IDH1 vaccine in newly diagnosed glioma. The time point denotes: week 23, last vaccination. In every dose of vaccine, 300 ug of mutant IDH1 20-mer peptide was given alongside topical imiquimod. These receptors' targets are unknown. Profiled with immunoSEQ multiplex PCR; TCRdb holds only in-frame clones, not every one. The table records tens of thousands of clones, about 79% of them present only once. The material sequenced was PBMCs, taken from a glioma patient whose treatment included an IDH1 peptide vaccine. The origin of the receptors is a woman aged 40 to 55 with glioma. Some clones in this sample may be carry-over from other donors' samples.

The genes are TRBV10-3 and TRBJ2-1; D gene uncertain. The CDR3 totals 13 residues. The V and J ends lost 11 bases and 7 bases respectively, with 18 bases between them. CDR1 and CDR2 (germline): ENHRY, SYGVKD. Here the CDR3 DNA reads TGTGCCCTCGGACGCCAAGGGCTTAATGAGCAGTTCTTC. Amino acids: CALGRQGLNEQFF.

A single count supports this clone. The J gene is TRBJ1-2, the V gene TRBV20-1; D call uncertain. The CDR3 is made up of 8 amino acids. Trimming took 6 bases from V and 8 from J, leaving 4 bases between them. CDR1 DFQATT and CDR2 SNEGSKA come from the germline V gene (reference sequence). For the CDR3, the DNA is TGCAGTGCCAAAGGCTACACCTTC. It specifies CSAKGYTF.

The chain links TRBV7-9 to TRBJ2-7, with 8 bases that match TRBD2. In germline, CDR1 is SEHNR, CDR2 FQNEAQ (reference sequence). The CDR3 contains 14 residues. The J segment lost 4 bases and the V segment lost 2 bases, leaving 4 bases of the junction unmatched. As DNA, the CDR3 is TGTGCCAGCAGCTTAACGGGGGGGCGTTACGAGCAGTACTTC. Protein product: CASSLTGGRYEQYF.

CDR3 protein: CASSESGGSGETQYF. The CDR3 nucleotides read TGTGCCAGCAGTGAAAGCGGGGGTTCCGGTGAGACCCAGTACTTC. This rearrangement joins TRBV5-6 to TRBJ2-5; 8 bases fit TRBD2. The trim removed 5 bases at V and 5 bases at J, leaving 11 bases unmatched. The CDR3 runs to 15 residues. Per germline, CDR1 SGHDT and CDR2 YYEEEE.

The chain joins TRBV11-1 to TRBJ1-1; no clear D gene. V was pared by 5 bases and J by 0 bases, with 13 bases between. The CDR3 consists of 15 residues. In germline, CDR1 is SGHAT, CDR2 FQDESV (reference sequence). Written as DNA, the CDR3 is TGTGCCAGCAGCCCGCAATCCACAGTGAACACTGAAGCTTTCTTT. Its protein product is CASSPQSTVNTEAFF.